The 19 T cell receptor beta chains in this list originate from one sample, sequenced in a study of shared clonotypes between healthy human individuals. CD45RO-negative cells were positively selected for CCR7, leaving out terminally differentiated effector memory CD45RA+ cells. TCRdb's copy holds only in-frame clones and misses some; the assay was immunoSEQ multiplex PCR. There are 2 million to 2.5 million clones in the sample; roughly 94% occur only once, and about 1.1% lies in the top ten. Sequencing used naive CD8+ T cells sorted from blood. The receptors shown here come from a man aged 18 to 29 in good health.

This chain connects TRBV10-1 to TRBJ2-6; 7 nucleotides align to TRBD1. The junction had 16 bases not matched to a gene; V was cut back by 8 bases and J by 0 bases. CDR3 size: 19 residues. Germline assignment: CDR1 WNHNN and CDR2 SYGVQD (reference sequence). CDR3 loop: CASPTAPGQRDSGANVLTF. The CDR3 DNA reads TGCGCCAGCCCAACGGCTCCGGGACAGCGAGACTCTGGGGCCAACGTCCTGACTTTC.

The chain joins TRBV2 to TRBJ1-3; no definite D call. Germline values: CDR1 SNHLY, CDR2 FYNNEI. CDR3 length: 13 residues. The V end was cut by 8 bases, the J end by 0 bases, with 8 bases between. CDR3 amino acids: CASGSLSGNTIYF. As DNA, the CDR3 is TGTGCCAGCGGGAGTCTCTCTGGAAACACCATATATTTT.

V usage is TRBV6-1 and J usage is TRBJ2-7; 7 bases map to TRBD1. This CDR3 spans 15 amino acids. After removal of 6 bases from V and 0 bases from J, the junction contained 8 bases not matched to a gene. Germline CDR1 MNHNS, CDR2 SASEGT. The CDR3 region has the DNA TGTGCCAGCAGACCGCCGGGACAGAACTCCTACGAGCAGTACTTC. It specifies CASRPPGQNSYEQYF.

V usage is TRBV2 and J usage is TRBJ2-7, with 9 bases identical to TRBD2. Per germline, CDR1 SNHLY and CDR2 FYNNEI. V was pared by 10 bases and J by 2 bases, with 9 bases of the junction left unmatched. This CDR3 contains 14 residues. The CDR3 DNA reads TGTGCCACCCAATCGACTAGCGGAACCTACGAGCAGTACTTC. Its protein is CATQSTSGTYEQYF.

The chain is built from TRBV10-3 and TRBJ2-2; perhaps TRBD1 as D (6 bases). The CDR3 totals 13 residues. Germline V gene lookup returns CDR1 ENHRY and CDR2 SYGVKD. Trimming removed 8 bases at V and 7 bases at J, with 14 bases between. For the CDR3, the DNA is TGTGCCATCGAGGGGGAACGGGACGGGGAGCTGTTTTTT. Protein product: CAIEGERDGELFF.

This chain links TRBV6-5 with TRBJ2-7; D not certain. Germline lookup yields CDR1 MNHEY and CDR2 SVGAGI. The length of the CDR3 is 14 residues. V was trimmed by 4 bases and J by 5 bases, leaving 15 bases between them. CDR3 DNA sequence: TGTGCCAGCAGTTCCCAGGATACCTGGGACGAGCAGTACTTC. Translation gives CASSSQDTWDEQYF.

This chain joins TRBV28 and TRBJ1-1; maybe TRBD1 (6 bases). The CDR3 consists of 15 residues. CDR1 MDHEN and CDR2 SYDVKM come from the germline V gene. Trimming left V 6 bases short and J 1 base short, with 15 bases between. CDR3 protein: CASSPVLQGNTEAFF. DNA of the CDR3: TGTGCCAGCAGCCCCGTTTTACAGGGGAACACTGAAGCTTTCTTT.

The J gene is TRBJ1-2, the V gene TRBV28; D not certain. From germline, CDR1 is MDHEN and CDR2 SYDVKM. The CDR3 has 11 amino acids. Trimming pared 4 bases from V and 8 bases from J, leaving 8 bases between. The CDR3 DNA is TGTGCCAGCAGTTGGTTCTGGGGCTACACCTTC. It translates to CASSWFWGYTF.

This chain uses TRBV9 with TRBJ2-5, with 8 bases aligning to TRBD1. The CDR3 runs 13 residues. Germline CDR1 is SGDLS and CDR2 is YYNGEE. V lost 3 bases and J lost 5; bases outside the gene matches: 3. The CDR3 DNA reads TGTGCCAGCAGCGAGGACAGGGAGGAGACCCAGTACTTC. Its translation: CASSEDREETQYF.

The chain couples TRBV7-2 to TRBJ2-7; 8 bases are a match to TRBD2. The CDR3 runs to 14 residues. Germline V lookup: CDR1 SGHTA, CDR2 FQGNSA. Trimming cost V 6 bases and J 3 bases; bases outside gene matches: 7. CDR3 in DNA: TGTGCCAGCAGTCCTCTAGCGGGCTTCTACGAGCAGTACTTC. It yields the protein CASSPLAGFYEQYF.

A word on this clone: Additional DNA sequences in this sample encode the identical CDR3. The genes are TRBV27 and TRBJ1-2, with no clear D. The CDR3 consists of 12 residues. Trimming shortened V by 4 bases and J by 8 bases, and 11 bases separated the two germline ends. Germline lookup yields CDR1 MNHEY and CDR2 SMNVEV (reference sequence). CDR3 DNA sequence: TGTGCCAGCAGTTCTGGGAGTCTGGGCTACACCTTC. It codes for CASSSGSLGYTF.

V is TRBV4-1 and J is TRBJ2-1, with a possible D match to TRBD2 (7 bases). V was clipped by 3 bases and J by 2 bases, with 17 bases between them. The germline V gene encodes CDR1 MGHRA and CDR2 YSYEKL. There are 17 residues in the CDR3. The CDR3 DNA reads as TGCGCCAGCAGCCACCCGTCGGGCGGGGGCGCCTACAATGAGCAGTTCTTC. This translates into CASSHPSGGGAYNEQFF.

The sample holds one count of this clone. CDR3 nucleotides: TGTGCCAGCAGCGGGGATTCCCTAGGGACCGGCTACACCTTC. Translating it yields CASSGDSLGTGYTF. The chain links TRBV9 to TRBJ1-2; D might be TRBD1 (5 bases). The CDR3 totals 14 residues. CDR1 SGDLS and CDR2 YYNGEE come from the germline V gene. Trimming removed 3 bases from V and 8 bases from J, with 17 bases in between.

This clone was picked up a small number of times. The chain is built from TRBV30 and TRBJ1-2; D perhaps matches TRBD1 (5 bases). V was pared by 2 bases and J by 6 bases, with 10 bases between. In germline, CDR1 is GTSNPN, CDR2 SVGIG (reference sequence). This CDR3 spans 12 amino acids. DNA of the CDR3: TGTGCCTGGAGTTGGGGCCCAAATGGCTACACCTTC. It encodes CAWSWGPNGYTF. The whole variable domain, remainder taken from reference TRBV30 and TRBJ1-2, is SQTIHQWPATLVQPVGSPLSLECTVEGTSNPNLYWYRQAAGRGLQLLFYSVGIGQISSEVPQNLSASRPQDRQFILSSKKLLLSDSGFYLCAWSWGPNGYTFGSGTRLTVV.

The genes are TRBV7-9 and TRBJ2-7, with TRBD1 matching over 12 bases. This CDR3 is built from 17 residues. The ends lost 4 bases at V and 4 bases at J; junction bases unmatched: 11. Germline CDR1 reads SEHNR; CDR2 reads FQNEAQ (reference sequence). DNA of the CDR3: TGTGCCAGCAGCTCCCCTTCACCGGGACAGGGGGCGTACGAGCAGTACTTC. Residues: CASSSPSPGQGAYEQYF.

The rearrangement links TRBV4-1 to TRBJ1-1; unclear D gene. CDR1 MGHRA and CDR2 YSYEKL come from the germline V gene. V lost 1 base and J lost 0, with 6 bases in between. This CDR3 has 14 amino acids. The CDR3 spells CASSQGVVNTEAFF. The CDR3 DNA is TGCGCCAGCAGCCAAGGGGTGGTGAACACTGAAGCTTTCTTT.

This clone came up once. The chain has TRBV18 and TRBJ2-7; 7 nucleotides align to TRBD2. The trim removed 1 base at V and 3 bases at J, leaving 21 bases unmatched. Germline V lookup: CDR1 KGHSH, CDR2 LQKENI. The CDR3 totals 20 residues. In DNA, the CDR3 is TGTGCCAGCTCACCACAGCCCCGTTCGGTGCGGGAGTGGAGAAACTACGAGCAGTACTTC. Translating gives CASSPQPRSVREWRNYEQYF.

V usage is TRBV5-1 and J usage is TRBJ2-7, with D unresolved. Looked up from germline, CDR1 is SGHRS and CDR2 is YFSETQ. V shed 0 bases and J shed 6 bases, with 7 bases lying between them. The CDR3 extends over 12 amino acids. In nucleotides, the CDR3 is TGCGCCAGCAGCTTGGTGGATTCCGAGCAGTACTTC. This translates into CASSLVDSEQYF.

The table lists this clone with a count of one. This rearrangement joins TRBV5-1 to TRBJ2-2, with TRBD2 matching 8 bases. V gave up 7 bases and J gave up 5 bases; unmatched junction bases: 1. The CDR3 sequence is 12 residues long. Germline-derived CDR1 and CDR2 are SGHRS and YFSETQ. CDR3 DNA sequence: TGCGCCAGCGGCGGGGGGACCGGGGAGCTGTTTTTT. Residues: CASGGGTGELFF.